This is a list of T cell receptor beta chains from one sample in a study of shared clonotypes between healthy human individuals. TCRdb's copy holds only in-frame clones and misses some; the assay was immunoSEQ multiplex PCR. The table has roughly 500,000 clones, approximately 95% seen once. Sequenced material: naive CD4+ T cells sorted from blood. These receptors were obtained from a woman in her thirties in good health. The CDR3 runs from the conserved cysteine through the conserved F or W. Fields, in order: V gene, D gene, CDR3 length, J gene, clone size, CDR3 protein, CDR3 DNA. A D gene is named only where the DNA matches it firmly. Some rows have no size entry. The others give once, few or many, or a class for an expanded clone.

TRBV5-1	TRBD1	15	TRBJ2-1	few	CASSLGTGFAHEQFF	TGCGCCAGCAGCCTCGGGACAGGATTTGCCCATGAGCAGTTCTTC
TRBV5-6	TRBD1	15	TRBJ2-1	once	CASSFLGQGWNEQFF	TGTGCCAGCAGCTTCTTAGGACAGGGATGGAATGAGCAGTTCTTC
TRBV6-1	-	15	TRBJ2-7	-	CASKGQDSSSYEQYF	TGTGCCAGCAAAGGGCAGGACTCGAGCTCCTACGAGCAGTACTTC
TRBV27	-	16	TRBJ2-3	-	CASSSGWGTGTDTQYF	TGTGCCAGCAGTTCGGGCTGGGGGACGGGCACAGATACGCAGTATTTT
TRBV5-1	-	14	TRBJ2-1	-	CASSLTASYNEQFF	TGCGCCAGCAGCTTGACAGCTTCCTACAATGAGCAGTTCTTC
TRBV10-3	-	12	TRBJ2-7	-	CAISESNRRQYF	TGTGCCATCAGTGAGTCGAATAGGAGGCAGTACTTC
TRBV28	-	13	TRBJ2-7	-	CASSKSRDYEQYF	TGTGCCAGCAGCAAGAGCAGGGACTACGAGCAGTACTTC
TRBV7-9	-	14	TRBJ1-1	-	CASNQGGGSTEAFF	TGTGCCAGCAACCAAGGGGGAGGGAGCACTGAAGCTTTCTTT
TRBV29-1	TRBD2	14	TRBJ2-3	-	CSVLGLAGEGTQYF	TGCAGCGTTCTCGGACTAGCGGGAGAGGGTACGCAGTATTTT
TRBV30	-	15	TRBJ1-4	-	CAWSVGLGQGEKLFF	TGTGCCTGGAGTGTTGGGTTAGGGCAAGGAGAAAAACTGTTTTTT
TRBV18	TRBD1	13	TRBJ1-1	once	CASSGTENTEAFF	TGTGCCAGCTCGGGGACAGAGAACACTGAAGCTTTCTTT
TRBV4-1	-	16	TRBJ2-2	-	CASSFLDRMNTGELFF	TGCGCCAGCAGCTTCCTCGACAGGATGAACACCGGGGAGCTGTTTTTT
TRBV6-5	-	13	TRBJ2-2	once	CASSYWETGELFF	TGTGCCAGCAGTTACTGGGAAACCGGGGAGCTGTTTTTT
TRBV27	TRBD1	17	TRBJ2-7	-	CASSKTGQPTVSYEQYF	TGTGCCAGCAGTAAGACGGGACAGCCCACCGTCTCCTACGAGCAGTACTTC
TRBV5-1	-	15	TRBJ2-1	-	CASFPRDTSYNEQFF	TGCGCCAGCTTCCCCCGGGACACCTCCTACAATGAGCAGTTCTTC
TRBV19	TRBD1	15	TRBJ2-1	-	CASSIGTGGLNEQFF	TGTGCCAGTAGTATAGGGACAGGGGGGCTTAATGAGCAGTTCTTC
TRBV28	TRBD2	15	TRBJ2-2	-	CASSLEGGRAGELFF	TGTGCCAGCAGTTTAGAAGGCGGGAGGGCCGGGGAGCTGTTTTTT
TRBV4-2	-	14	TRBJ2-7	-	CASSQEANGYEQYF	TGTGCCAGCAGCCAAGAAGCCAACGGCTACGAGCAGTACTTC
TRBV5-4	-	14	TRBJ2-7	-	CASSSPGQTYEQYF	TGTGCCAGCAGCTCACCGGGACAAACCTACGAGCAGTACTTC
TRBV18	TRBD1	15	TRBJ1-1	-	CASSPQTGKGTEAFF	TGTGCCAGCTCACCTCAGACAGGGAAGGGCACTGAAGCTTTCTTT
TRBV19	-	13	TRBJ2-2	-	CASSDPNTGELFF	TGTGCCAGTAGTGACCCGAACACCGGGGAGCTGTTTTTT
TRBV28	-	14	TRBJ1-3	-	CASSLWVSGNTIYF	TGTGCCAGCAGTCTATGGGTCTCTGGAAACACCATATATTTT
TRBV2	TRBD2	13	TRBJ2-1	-	CASTSGSQDEQFF	TGTGCCAGCACTAGCGGGAGTCAGGATGAGCAGTTCTTC
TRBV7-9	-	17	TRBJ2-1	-	CASRSQGPPSSYNEQFF	TGTGCCAGCAGGTCGCAGGGACCTCCGAGCTCCTACAATGAGCAGTTCTTC
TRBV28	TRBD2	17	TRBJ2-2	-	CASKGTTAGEFRRELFF	TGTGCCAGCAAAGGGACAACAGCGGGAGAGTTTCGGAGGGAGCTGTTTTTT